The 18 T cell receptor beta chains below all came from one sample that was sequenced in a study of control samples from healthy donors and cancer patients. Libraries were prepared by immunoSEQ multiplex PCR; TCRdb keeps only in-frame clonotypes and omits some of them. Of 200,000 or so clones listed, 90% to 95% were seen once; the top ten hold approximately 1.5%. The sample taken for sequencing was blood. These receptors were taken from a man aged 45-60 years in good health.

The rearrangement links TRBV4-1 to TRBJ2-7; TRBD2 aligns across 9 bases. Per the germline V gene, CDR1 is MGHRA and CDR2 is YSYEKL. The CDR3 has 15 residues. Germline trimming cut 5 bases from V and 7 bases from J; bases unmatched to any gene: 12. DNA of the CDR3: TGCGCCAGCAGCTTCGAAGCGGGGGGAATGGGTGAGCAGTACTTC. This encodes CASSFEAGGMGEQYF.

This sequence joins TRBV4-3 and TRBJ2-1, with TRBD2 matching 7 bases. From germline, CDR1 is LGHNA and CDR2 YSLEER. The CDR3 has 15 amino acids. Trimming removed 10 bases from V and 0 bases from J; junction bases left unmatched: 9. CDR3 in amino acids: CATKGGLDSYNEQFF. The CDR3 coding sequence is TGCGCCACCAAGGGAGGACTAGACTCCTACAATGAGCAGTTCTTC.

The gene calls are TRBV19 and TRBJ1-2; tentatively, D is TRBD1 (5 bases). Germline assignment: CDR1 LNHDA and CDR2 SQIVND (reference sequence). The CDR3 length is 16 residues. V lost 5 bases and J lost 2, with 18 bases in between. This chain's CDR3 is CASSLPPGFVNYGYTF. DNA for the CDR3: TGTGCCAGTAGTCTCCCTCCAGGGTTTGTCAACTATGGCTACACCTTC.

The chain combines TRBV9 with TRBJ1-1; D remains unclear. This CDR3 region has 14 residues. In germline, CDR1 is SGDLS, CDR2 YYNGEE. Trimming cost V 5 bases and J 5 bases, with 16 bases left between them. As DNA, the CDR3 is TGTGCCAGCAGTAAAAGGATAGAACTGACTGAAGCTTTCTTT. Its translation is CASSKRIELTEAFF.

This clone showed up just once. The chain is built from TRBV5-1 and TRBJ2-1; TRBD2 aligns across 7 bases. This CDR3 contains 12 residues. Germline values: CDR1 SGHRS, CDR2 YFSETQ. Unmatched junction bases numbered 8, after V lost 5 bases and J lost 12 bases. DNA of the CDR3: TGCGCCAGCAGTGCACCCCGGGGGGTGCAGTTCTTC. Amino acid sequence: CASSAPRGVQFF.

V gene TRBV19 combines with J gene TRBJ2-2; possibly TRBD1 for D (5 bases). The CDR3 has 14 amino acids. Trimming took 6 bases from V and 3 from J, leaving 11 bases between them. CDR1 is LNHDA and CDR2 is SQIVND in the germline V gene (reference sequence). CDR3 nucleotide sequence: TGTGCCAGTAGCCCTGCGACAGACACCGGGGAGCTGTTTTTT. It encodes CASSPATDTGELFF.

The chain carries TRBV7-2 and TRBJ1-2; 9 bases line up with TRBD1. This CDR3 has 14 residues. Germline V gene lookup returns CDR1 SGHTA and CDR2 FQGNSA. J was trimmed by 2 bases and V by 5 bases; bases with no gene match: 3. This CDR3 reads CASSPGQGNYGYTF. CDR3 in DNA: TGTGCCAGCAGCCCCGGACAGGGGAACTATGGCTACACCTTC.

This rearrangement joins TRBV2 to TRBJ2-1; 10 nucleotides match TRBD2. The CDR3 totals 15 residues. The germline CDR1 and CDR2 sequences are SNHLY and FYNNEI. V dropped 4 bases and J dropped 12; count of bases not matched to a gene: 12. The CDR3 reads CASSVGTSVSGVQFF. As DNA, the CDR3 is TGTGCCAGCAGTGTCGGGACTAGCGTATCTGGTGTGCAGTTCTTC.

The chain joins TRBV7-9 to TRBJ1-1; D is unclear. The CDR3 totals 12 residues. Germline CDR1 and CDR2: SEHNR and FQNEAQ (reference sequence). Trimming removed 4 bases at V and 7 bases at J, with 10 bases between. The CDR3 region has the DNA TGTGCCAGCAGCTATCGACGGAGTGAAGCTTTCTTT. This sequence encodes CASSYRRSEAFF. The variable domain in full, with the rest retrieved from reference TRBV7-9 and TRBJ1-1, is DTGVSQNPRHKITKRGQNVTFRCDPISEHNRLYWYRQTLGQGPEFLTYFQNEAQLEKSRLLSDRFSAERPKGSFSTLEIQRTEQGDSAMYLCASSYRRSEAFFGQGTRLTVV.

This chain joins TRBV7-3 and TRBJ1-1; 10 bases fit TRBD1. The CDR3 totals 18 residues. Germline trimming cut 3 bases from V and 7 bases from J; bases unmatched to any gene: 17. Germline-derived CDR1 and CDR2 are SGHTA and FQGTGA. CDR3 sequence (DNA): TGTGCCAGCAGCTTCACGGGTACAAGGACAGGGGGGAAGAATGAAGCTTTCTTT. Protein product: CASSFTGTRTGGKNEAFF.

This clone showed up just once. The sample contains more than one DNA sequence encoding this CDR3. CDR3 in amino acids: CASSFRGGVTGELFF. The CDR3 coding sequence is TGTGCCAGCAGCTTCCGCGGGGGGGTAACCGGGGAGCTGTTTTTT. This sequence joins TRBV5-4 and TRBJ2-2, with TRBD2 matching 9 bases. The CDR3 is made up of 15 amino acids. Germline V gene sequence: CDR1 SGHNT, CDR2 YYREEE (reference sequence). J gave up 5 bases and V 2 bases, and 4 bases lay outside the gene matches. Full variable domain (rest looked up from reference TRBV5-4 and TRBJ2-2): ETGVTQSPTHLIKTRGQQVTLRCSSQSGHNTVSWYQQALGQGPQFIFQYYREEENGRGNFPPRFSGLQFPNYSSELNVNALELDDSALYLCASSFRGGVTGELFFGEGSRLTVL.

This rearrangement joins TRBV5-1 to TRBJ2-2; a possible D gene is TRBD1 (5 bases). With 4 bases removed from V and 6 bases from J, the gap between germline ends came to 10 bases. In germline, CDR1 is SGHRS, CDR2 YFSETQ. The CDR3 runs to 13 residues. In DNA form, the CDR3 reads TGCGCCAGCAGCGCCGTAGGGGCCGGGGAGCTGTTTTTT. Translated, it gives CASSAVGAGELFF.

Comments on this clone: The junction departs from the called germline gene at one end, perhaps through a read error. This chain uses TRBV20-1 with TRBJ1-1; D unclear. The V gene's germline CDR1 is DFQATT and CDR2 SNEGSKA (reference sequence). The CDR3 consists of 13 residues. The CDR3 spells CSASVQVNTEAFF. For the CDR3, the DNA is TGCAGTGCTAGTGTGCAGGTGAACACTGAAGCTTTTTTT.

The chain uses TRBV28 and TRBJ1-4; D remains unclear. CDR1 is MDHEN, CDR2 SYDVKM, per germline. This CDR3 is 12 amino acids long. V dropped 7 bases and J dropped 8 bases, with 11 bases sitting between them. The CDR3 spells CASNPHGEKLFF. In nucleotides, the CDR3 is TGTGCCAGCAACCCCCACGGGGAAAAACTGTTTTTT.

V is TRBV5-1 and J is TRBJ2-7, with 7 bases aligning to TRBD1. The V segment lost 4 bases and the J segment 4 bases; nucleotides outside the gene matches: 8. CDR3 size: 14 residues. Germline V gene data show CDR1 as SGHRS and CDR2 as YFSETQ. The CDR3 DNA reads TGCGCCAGCAGCCGTGGACAGGAGCTTTACGAGCAGTACTTC. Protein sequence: CASSRGQELYEQYF.

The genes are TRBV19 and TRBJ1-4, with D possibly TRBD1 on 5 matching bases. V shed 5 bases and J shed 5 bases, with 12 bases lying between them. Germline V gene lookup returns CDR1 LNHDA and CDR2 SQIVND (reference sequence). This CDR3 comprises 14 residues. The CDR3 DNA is TGTGCCAGTAGTCGACAGAGCCAAAATGAAAAACTGTTTTTT. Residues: CASSRQSQNEKLFF.

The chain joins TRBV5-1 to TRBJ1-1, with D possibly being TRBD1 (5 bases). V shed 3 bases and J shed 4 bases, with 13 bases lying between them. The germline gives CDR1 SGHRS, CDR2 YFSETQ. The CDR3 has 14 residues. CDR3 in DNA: TGCGCCAGCAGCTGGGGGGACGGTGCCACTGAAGCTTTCTTT. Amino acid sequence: CASSWGDGATEAFF.

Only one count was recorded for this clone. CDR3 nucleotide sequence: TGCGCCAGCTCAAGGGACGGCCTTAACACCGGGGAGCTGTTTTTT. Translation: CASSRDGLNTGELFF. The gene calls are TRBV10-1 and TRBJ2-2; D tentatively reads TRBD1 or TRBD2 (5 bases each). The V gene lost 8 bases and the J gene lost 2 bases, with 15 bases spanning the gap. This CDR3 is built from 15 residues. In germline, CDR1 is WNHNN, CDR2 SYGVQD (reference sequence).